This entry lists 9 T cell receptor beta chains sequenced from one sample in a study of blood T cell repertoires in COVID-19. Method: immunoSEQ multiplex PCR; TCRdb's copy keeps in-frame clones and lacks some. This sample carries about 110,000 clones, around 64% of them seen once, and the ten largest clones take approximately 0.79%. Sequences were obtained from peripheral blood. The receptors come from a human donor with acute or convalescent COVID-19. The donor label of this sample is uncertain.

The genes are TRBV9 and TRBJ1-2; no clear D. The CDR3 length is 14 residues. The V and J ends lost 0 bases and 0 bases respectively, with 6 bases between them. Per germline, CDR1 SGDLS and CDR2 YYNGEE. CDR3 residues: CASSVGATNYGYTF. The CDR3 DNA is TGTGCCAGCAGCGTAGGGGCGACTAACTATGGCTACACCTTC.

This chain connects TRBV6-5 to TRBJ1-2; 7 bases line up with TRBD1. CDR1 and CDR2 (germline): MNHEY, SVGAGI. The CDR3 runs to 13 residues. J lost 2 bases, V lost 6 bases, and 3 bases had no gene match. The DNA for the CDR3 is TGTGCCAGCAGCTTACAGGGGAACTATGGCTACACCTTC. Encoded protein: CASSLQGNYGYTF.

V is TRBV7-2 and J is TRBJ2-1; 10 bases are a match to TRBD2. CDR3 length: 16 amino acids. Looked up from germline, CDR1 is SGHTA and CDR2 is FQGNSA. V was clipped by 2 bases and J by 5 bases; unmatched bases: 6. This CDR3 reads CASSLRFLAGDNEQFF. Here the CDR3 DNA reads TGTGCCAGCAGCTTACGTTTCCTAGCGGGGGACAATGAGCAGTTCTTC.

V and J are TRBV18 and TRBJ1-5, with 10 bases matching TRBD1. The CDR3 contains 17 residues. The germline V gene encodes CDR1 KGHSH and CDR2 LQKENI. With 3 bases clipped from V and 7 bases from J, the junction kept 12 bases outside the gene matches. This chain's CDR3 is CASSPQRVTGGSQPQHF. The CDR3 region has the DNA TGTGCCAGCTCACCCCAACGGGTGACAGGGGGCAGCCAGCCCCAGCATTTT.

This rearrangement joins TRBV28 to TRBJ1-1, with 7 bases aligning to TRBD1. The CDR3 contains 14 residues. Germline-derived CDR1 and CDR2 are MDHEN and SYDVKM. J lost 6 bases, V lost 4 bases, and 8 bases had no gene match. CDR3 sequence (DNA): TGTGCCAGCAGTTCGGCAGGGGGACTTTCTGAAGCTTTCTTT. Its translation is CASSSAGGLSEAFF.

The rearrangement joins TRBV12-2 to TRBJ1-5; the table's D gene call, TRBD1, was not cross checked with the DNA. TRBV12-2 is recorded as a pseudogene. The CDR3 has 16 amino acids. The CDR3 protein is CASRLLRRGYNQPQHF. CDR3 nucleotide sequence: TGTGCAAGTCGCCTCCTACGCAGGGGGTACAATCAGCCCCAGCATTTT.

CDR3 in DNA: TGTGCCACCAGTGATTGGAAGAACAGTACGCAGTATTTT. This codes for CATSDWKNSTQYF. The V call is TRBV24-1, the J call TRBJ2-3; D is undetermined. Germline CDR1 and CDR2: KGHDR and SFDVKD. V was cut by 2 bases and J by 8 bases, with 10 bases left in between. This CDR3 contains 13 residues.

This clone was recorded a few times. CDR3 DNA sequence: TGCGCCAGCAGCTCCCGGTCTACGAACACTGAAGCTTTCTTT. This encodes CASSSRSTNTEAFF. The V and J genes are TRBV5-1 and TRBJ1-1; no clear D. Germline V gene data show CDR1 as SGHRS and CDR2 as YFSETQ. This CDR3 is built from 14 residues. V gave up 3 bases and J gave up 1 base, with 10 bases separating them. Looking up the rest from reference TRBV5-1 and TRBJ1-1 gives the full variable domain: KAGVTQTPRYLIKTRGQQVTLSCSPISGHRSVSWYQQTPGQGLQFLFEYFSETQRNKGNFPGRFSGRQFSNSRSEMNVSTLELGDSALYLCASSSRSTNTEAFFGQGTRLTVV.

This clone was recorded at least ten times. This chain uses TRBV18 with TRBJ2-1; 11 bases align to TRBD2. The CDR3 spans 19 residues. Germline values: CDR1 KGHSH, CDR2 LQKENI. The J segment lost 1 base and the V segment lost 3 bases, leaving 11 bases of the junction unmatched. CDR3 loop: CASSPPFISGGASYNEQFF. Here the CDR3 DNA reads TGTGCCAGCTCACCCCCCTTTATTAGCGGGGGGGCGTCCTACAATGAGCAGTTCTTC.